The present TCR beta chain was sequenced within a study of blood T cell repertoires in COVID-19. Measured with immunoSEQ multiplex PCR; TCRdb has only the in-frame clones, and not every one. In the table there are more than 55,000 clones, around 83% of which are singletons. Deletions cut 1 base from V and 1 base from J, with 14 bases between. The CDR3 consists of 16 residues. Per the germline V gene, CDR1 is SGHKS and CDR2 is YYEKEE (reference sequence). This chain joins TRBV5-5 and TRBJ1-1, with D unclear. The TCR sequence derives from a woman of 80 years or more with acute or convalescent COVID-19. What was sequenced was peripheral blood. The CDR3 spells CASSLNFGHPNTEAFF. DNA for the CDR3: TGTGCCAGCAGCTTGAACTTTGGGCATCCGAACACTGAAGCTTTCTTT.